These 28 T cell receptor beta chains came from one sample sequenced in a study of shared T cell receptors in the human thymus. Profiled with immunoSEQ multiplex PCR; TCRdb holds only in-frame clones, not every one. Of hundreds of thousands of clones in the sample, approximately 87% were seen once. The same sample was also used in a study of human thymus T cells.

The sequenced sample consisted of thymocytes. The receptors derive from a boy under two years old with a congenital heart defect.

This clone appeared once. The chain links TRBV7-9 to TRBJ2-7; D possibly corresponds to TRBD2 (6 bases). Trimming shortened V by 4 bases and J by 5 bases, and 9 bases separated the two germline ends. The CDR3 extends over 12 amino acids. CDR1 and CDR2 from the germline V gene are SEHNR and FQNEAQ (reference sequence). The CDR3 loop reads CASSSGLHEQYF. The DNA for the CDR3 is TGTGCCAGCAGCTCGGGACTCCACGAGCAGTACTTC.

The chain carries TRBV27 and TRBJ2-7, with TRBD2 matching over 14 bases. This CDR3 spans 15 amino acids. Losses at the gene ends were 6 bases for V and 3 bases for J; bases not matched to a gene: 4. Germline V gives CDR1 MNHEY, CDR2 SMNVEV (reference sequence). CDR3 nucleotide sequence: TGTGCCAGCAGCGGGACTAGCGGGAGAAACTACGAGCAGTACTTC. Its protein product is CASSGTSGRNYEQYF.

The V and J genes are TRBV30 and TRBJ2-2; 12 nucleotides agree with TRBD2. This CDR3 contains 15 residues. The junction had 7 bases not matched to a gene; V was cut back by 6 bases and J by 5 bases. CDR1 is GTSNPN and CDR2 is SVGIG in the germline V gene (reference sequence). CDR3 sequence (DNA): TGTGCCTGCCTAGCGGGAGGGCCGAGGACCGGGGAGCTGTTTTTT. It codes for CACLAGGPRTGELFF.

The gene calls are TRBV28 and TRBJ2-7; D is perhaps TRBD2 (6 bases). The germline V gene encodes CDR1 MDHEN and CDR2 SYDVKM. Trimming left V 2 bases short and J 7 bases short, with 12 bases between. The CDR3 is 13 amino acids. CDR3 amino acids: CASSLAGRLEQYF. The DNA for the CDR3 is TGTGCCAGCAGTTTAGCAGGGAGGTTGGAGCAGTACTTC.

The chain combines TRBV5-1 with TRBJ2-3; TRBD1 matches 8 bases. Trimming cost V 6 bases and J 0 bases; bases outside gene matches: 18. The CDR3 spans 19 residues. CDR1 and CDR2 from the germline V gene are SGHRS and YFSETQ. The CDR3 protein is CASTLGALSDRASTDTQYF. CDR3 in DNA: TGCGCCAGCACCCTGGGGGCCCTGTCGGACAGGGCGAGCACAGATACGCAGTATTTT.

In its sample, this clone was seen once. This CDR3 is CASSQAGQGGVSYNEQFF. CDR3 sequence (DNA): TGCGCCAGCAGCCAAGCTGGACAGGGAGGGGTCTCCTACAATGAGCAGTTCTTC. The chain uses TRBV4-1 and TRBJ2-1; tentatively, D is TRBD1 (8 bases). The CDR3 is 18 amino acids. V lost 1 base and J lost 0, with 16 bases in between. Per germline, CDR1 MGHRA and CDR2 YSYEKL.

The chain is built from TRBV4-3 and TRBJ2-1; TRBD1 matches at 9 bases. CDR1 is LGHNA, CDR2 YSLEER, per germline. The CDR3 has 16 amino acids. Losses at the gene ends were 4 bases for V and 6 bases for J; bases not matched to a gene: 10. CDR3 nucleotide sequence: TGCGCCAGCAGCCCGTCAGGACAGGGGCCCCCCAATGAGCAGTTCTTC. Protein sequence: CASSPSGQGPPNEQFF.

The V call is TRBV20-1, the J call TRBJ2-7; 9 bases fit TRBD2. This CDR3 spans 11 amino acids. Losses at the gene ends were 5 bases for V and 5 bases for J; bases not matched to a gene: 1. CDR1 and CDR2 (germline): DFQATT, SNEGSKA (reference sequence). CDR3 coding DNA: TGCAGTGCTGGACTAGCGAACGAGCAGTACTTC. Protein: CSAGLANEQYF.

The CDR3 reads CASSPTGNSGNTIYF. CDR3 nucleotides: TGTGCCAGCAGCCCGACAGGAAACTCTGGAAACACCATATATTTT. The genes are TRBV7-9 and TRBJ1-3, with D possibly TRBD1 on 6 matching bases. The CDR3 totals 15 residues. CDR1 SEHNR and CDR2 FQNEAQ come from the germline V gene (reference sequence). Trimming removed 5 bases at V and 0 bases at J, with 11 bases between.

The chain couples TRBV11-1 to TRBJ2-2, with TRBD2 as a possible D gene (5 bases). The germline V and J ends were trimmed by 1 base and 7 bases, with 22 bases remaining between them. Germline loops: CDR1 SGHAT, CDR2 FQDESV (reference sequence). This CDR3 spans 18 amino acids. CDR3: CASSLGSQIGGRSGELFF. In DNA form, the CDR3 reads TGTGCCAGCAGCTTAGGGTCCCAAATTGGAGGACGGAGCGGGGAGCTGTTTTTT.

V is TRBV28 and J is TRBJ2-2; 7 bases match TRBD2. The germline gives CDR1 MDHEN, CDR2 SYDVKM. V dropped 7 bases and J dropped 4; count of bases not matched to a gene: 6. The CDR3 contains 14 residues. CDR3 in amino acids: CASKWGEGTGELFF. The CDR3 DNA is TGTGCCAGCAAGTGGGGGGAGGGCACCGGGGAGCTGTTTTTT.

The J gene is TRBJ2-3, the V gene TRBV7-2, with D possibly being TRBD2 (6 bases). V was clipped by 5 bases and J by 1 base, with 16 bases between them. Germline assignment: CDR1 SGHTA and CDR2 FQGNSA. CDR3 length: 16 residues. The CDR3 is CASSPPREVGTDTQYF. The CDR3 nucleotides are TGTGCCAGCAGCCCTCCTAGGGAGGTAGGCACAGATACGCAGTATTTT.

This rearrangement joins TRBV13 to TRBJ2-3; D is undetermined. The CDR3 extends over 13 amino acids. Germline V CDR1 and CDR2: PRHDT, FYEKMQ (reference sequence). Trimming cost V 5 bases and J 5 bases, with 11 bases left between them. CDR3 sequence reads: CASSHRKRDTQYF. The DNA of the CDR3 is TGTGCCAGCAGCCACCGAAAGAGAGATACGCAGTATTTT. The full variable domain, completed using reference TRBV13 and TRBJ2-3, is AAGVIQSPRHLIKEKRETATLKCYPIPRHDTVYWYQQGPGQDPQFLISFYEKMQSDKGSIPDRFSAQQFSDYHSELNMSSLELGDSALYFCASSHRKRDTQYFGPGTRLTVL.

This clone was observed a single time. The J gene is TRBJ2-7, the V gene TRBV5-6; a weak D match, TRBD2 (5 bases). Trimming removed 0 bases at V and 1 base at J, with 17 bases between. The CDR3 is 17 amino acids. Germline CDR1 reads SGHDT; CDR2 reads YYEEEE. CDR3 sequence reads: CASSLAKRTRPSYEQYF. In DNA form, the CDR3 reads TGTGCCAGCAGCTTGGCCAAAAGAACTAGACCGTCCTACGAGCAGTACTTC. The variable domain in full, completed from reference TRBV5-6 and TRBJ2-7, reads DAGVTQSPTHLIKTRGQQVTLRCSPKSGHDTVSWYQQALGQGPQFIFQYYEEEERQRGNFPDRFSGHQFPNYSSELNVNALLLGDSALYLCASSLAKRTRPSYEQYFGPGTRLTVT.

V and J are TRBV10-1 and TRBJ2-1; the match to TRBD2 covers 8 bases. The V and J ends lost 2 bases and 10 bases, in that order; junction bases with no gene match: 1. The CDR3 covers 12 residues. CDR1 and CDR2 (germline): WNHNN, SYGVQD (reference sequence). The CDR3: CASSEPGGEQFF. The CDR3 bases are TGCGCCAGCAGTGAGCCGGGAGGGGAGCAGTTCTTC.

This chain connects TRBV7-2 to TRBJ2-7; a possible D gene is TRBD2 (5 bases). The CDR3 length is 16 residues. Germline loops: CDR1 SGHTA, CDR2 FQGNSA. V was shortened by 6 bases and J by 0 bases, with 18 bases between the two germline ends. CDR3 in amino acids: CASRGSLGSVSYEQYF. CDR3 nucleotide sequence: TGTGCCAGCAGGGGGTCTCTAGGGAGTGTCTCCTACGAGCAGTACTTC. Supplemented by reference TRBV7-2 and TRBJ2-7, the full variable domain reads GAGVSQSPSNKVTEKGKDVELRCDPISGHTALYWYRQSLGQGLEFLIYFQGNSAPDKSGLPSDRFSAERTGGSVSTLTIQRTQQEDSAVYLCASRGSLGSVSYEQYFGPGTRLTVT.

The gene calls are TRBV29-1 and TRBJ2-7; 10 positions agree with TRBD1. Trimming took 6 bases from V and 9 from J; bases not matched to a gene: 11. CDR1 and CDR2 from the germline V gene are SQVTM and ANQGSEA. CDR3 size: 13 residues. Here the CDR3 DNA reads TGCAGCGTGGACGGGACAGGGGACTCGGGGCAGTACTTC. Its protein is CSVDGTGDSGQYF.

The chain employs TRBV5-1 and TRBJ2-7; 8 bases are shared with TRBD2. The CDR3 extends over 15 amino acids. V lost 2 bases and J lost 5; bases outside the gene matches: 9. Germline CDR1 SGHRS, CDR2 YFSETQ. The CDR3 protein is CASSLPGRAGDEQYF. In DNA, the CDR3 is TGCGCCAGCAGCTTACCCGGGAGGGCCGGCGACGAGCAGTACTTC.

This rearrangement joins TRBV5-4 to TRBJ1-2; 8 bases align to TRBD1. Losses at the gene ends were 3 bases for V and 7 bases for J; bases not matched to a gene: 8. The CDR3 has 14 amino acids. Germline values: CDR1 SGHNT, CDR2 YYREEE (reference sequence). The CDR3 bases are TGTGCCAGCAGCTCGTTTCAGGGGGCAGGTGGCTACACCTTC. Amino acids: CASSSFQGAGGYTF.

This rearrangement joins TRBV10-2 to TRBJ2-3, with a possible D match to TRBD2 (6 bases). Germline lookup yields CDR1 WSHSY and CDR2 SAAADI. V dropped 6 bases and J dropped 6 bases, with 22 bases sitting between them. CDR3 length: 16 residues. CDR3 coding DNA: TGCGCCAGCAGGGGTCGGGAGCGGACCCTGACGGATACGCAGTATTTT. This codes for CASRGRERTLTDTQYF.

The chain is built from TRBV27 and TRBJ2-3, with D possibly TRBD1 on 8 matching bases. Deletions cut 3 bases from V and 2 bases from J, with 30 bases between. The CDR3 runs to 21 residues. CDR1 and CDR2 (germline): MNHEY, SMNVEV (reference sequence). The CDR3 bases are TGTGCCAGCAGTTTGGGACCCCAATATCAGGGAGGGCAGGGGGCCACAGATACGCAGTATTTT. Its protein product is CASSLGPQYQGGQGATDTQYF.

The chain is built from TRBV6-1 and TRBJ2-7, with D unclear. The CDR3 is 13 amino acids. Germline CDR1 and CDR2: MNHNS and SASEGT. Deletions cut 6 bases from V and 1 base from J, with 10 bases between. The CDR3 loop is CASSIDTSYEQYF. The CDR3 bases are TGTGCCAGCAGCATAGACACGTCCTACGAGCAGTACTTC.

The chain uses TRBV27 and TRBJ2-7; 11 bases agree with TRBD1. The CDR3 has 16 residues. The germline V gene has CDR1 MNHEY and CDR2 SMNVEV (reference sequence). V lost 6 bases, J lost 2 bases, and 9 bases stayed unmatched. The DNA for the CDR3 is TGTGCCAGCAGGTCCCCCCCGGGACAGGGGGCCTACGAGCAGTACTTC. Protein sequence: CASRSPPGQGAYEQYF.

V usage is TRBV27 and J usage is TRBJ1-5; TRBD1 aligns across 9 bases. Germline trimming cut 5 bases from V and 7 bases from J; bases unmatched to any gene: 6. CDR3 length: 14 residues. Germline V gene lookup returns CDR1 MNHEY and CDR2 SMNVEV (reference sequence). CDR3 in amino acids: CASSPRQGEQPQHF. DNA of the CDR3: TGTGCCAGCAGTCCCCGACAGGGGGAACAGCCCCAGCATTTT.

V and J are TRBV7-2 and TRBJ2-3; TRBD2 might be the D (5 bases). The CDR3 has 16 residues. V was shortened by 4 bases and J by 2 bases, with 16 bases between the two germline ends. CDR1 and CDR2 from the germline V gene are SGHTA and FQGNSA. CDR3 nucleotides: TGTGCCAGCAGCTCTCCGAGGGAGACCTCCACAGATACGCAGTATTTT. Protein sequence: CASSSPRETSTDTQYF.

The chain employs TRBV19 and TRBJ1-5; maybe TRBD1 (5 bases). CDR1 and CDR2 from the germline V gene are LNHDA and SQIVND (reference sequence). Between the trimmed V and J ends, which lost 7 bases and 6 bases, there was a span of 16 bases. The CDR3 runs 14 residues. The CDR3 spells CASTAPGNGQPQHF. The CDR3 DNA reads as TGTGCCAGTACCGCGCCAGGGAATGGTCAGCCCCAGCATTTT.

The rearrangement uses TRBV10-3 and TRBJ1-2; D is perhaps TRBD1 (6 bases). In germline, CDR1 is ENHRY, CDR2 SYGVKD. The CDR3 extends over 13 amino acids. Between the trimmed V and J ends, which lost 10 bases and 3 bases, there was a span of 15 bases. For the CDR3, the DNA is TGTGCCACCTACAGGGAGGGGTACTATGGCTACACCTTC. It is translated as CATYREGYYGYTF.

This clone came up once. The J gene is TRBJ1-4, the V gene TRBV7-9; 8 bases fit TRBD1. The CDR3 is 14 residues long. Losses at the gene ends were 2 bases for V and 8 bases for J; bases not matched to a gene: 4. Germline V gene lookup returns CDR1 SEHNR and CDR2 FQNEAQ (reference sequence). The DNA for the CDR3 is TGTGCCAGCAGCTTAAGCAGGGGGCGGGAAAAACTGTTTTTT. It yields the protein CASSLSRGREKLFF.